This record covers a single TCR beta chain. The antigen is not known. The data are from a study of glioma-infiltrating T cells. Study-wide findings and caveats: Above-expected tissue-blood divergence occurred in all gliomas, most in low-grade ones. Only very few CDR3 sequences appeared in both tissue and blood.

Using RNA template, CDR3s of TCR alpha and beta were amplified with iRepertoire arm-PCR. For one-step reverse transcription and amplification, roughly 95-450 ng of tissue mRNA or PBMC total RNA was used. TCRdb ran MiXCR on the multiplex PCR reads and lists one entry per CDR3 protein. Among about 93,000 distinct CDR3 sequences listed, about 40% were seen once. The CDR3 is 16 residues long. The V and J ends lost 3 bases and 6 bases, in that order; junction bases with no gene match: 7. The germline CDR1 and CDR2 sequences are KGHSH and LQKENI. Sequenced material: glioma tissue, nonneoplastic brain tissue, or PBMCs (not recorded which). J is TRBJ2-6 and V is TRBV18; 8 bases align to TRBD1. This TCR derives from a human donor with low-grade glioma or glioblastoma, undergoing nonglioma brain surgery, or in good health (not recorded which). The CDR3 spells CASSPQGAAVANVLTF. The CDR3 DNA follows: TGTGCCAGCTCACCCCAGGGGGCGGCTGTGGCCAACGTCCTGACTTTC. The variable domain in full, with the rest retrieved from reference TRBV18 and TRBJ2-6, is NAGVMQNPRHLVRRRGQEARLRCSPMKGHSHVYWYRQLPEEGLKFMVYLQKENIIDESGMPKERFSAEFPKEGPSILRIQQVVRGDSAAYFCASSPQGAAVANVLTFGAGSRLTVL.